Below are 11 T cell receptor beta chains sequenced from a single sample in a study of T cell repertoires in cytomegalovirus infection. TCRdb used MiXCR to reprocess the reads, holding one entry per CDR3 protein. The sample lists fewer than 200,000 distinct CDR3 sequences; roughly 9% were seen once. Sequenced input: PBMCs. Every receptor here comes from a human donor in good health (CMV status not recorded). Some clones in this sample may be carry-over from other donors' samples.

This clonotype was seen repeatedly, ten times or more. This rearrangement joins TRBV4-3 to TRBJ1-1; 8 nucleotides align to TRBD1. Germline CDR1 is LGHNA and CDR2 is YSLEER. The CDR3 extends over 17 amino acids. The V and J ends lost 0 bases and 5 bases, in that order; junction bases with no gene match: 11. The DNA of the CDR3 is TGCGCCAGCAGCCAAGATCGTACAGGGGGTTTGGGAACTGAAGCTTTCTTT. Translation gives CASSQDRTGGLGTEAFF.

This clonotype appeared many times. The chain couples TRBV7-2 to TRBJ1-5; D ambiguous. V was shortened by 5 bases and J by 11 bases, with 10 bases between the two germline ends. Looked up from germline, CDR1 is SGHTA and CDR2 is FQGNSA. The CDR3 length is 11 residues. The CDR3 nucleotides are TGTGCCAGCAGCCCCGGTGGCGCCCAGCATTTT. It specifies CASSPGGAQHF.

This clonotype showed up just a few times. The chain has TRBV11-2 and TRBJ2-7; possibly TRBD2 for D (7 bases). Trimming left V 0 bases short and J 0 bases short, with 15 bases between. Germline V lookup: CDR1 SGHAT, CDR2 FQNNGV. This CDR3 has 17 amino acids. The CDR3 nucleotides read TGTGCCAGCAGCTTAGATAGGGAGGGGGTAATCTCCTACGAGCAGTACTTC. Residues: CASSLDREGVISYEQYF. Complete variable domain (other parts from reference TRBV11-2 and TRBJ2-7): EAGVAQSPRYKIIEKRQSVAFWCNPISGHATLYWYQQILGQGPKLLIQFQNNGVVDDSQLPKDRFSAERLKGVDSTLKIQPAKLEDSAVYLCASSLDREGVISYEQYFGPGTRLTVT.

J is TRBJ1-2 and V is TRBV7-9, with a possible D match to TRBD1 (6 bases). Germline CDR1 is SEHNR and CDR2 is FQNEAQ (reference sequence). CDR3 length: 14 residues. Trimming shortened V by 7 bases and J by 6 bases, and 18 bases separated the two germline ends. CDR3 in DNA: TGTGCCAGCACCTCAGAGGGGGGCAGGAATGGCTACACCTTC. Its translation: CASTSEGGRNGYTF.

The CDR3 DNA follows: TGTGCCAGCAGTTTACTCTGGTTAACAGGGGGCAAAGATCAGCCCCAGCATTTT. This gives the protein CASSLLWLTGGKDQPQHF. This chain uses TRBV28 with TRBJ1-5, with TRBD1 matching over 9 bases. Germline CDR1 MDHEN, CDR2 SYDVKM. This CDR3 spans 18 amino acids. The V gene end was trimmed by 2 bases and the J gene end by 5 bases; junction bases not matched to a gene: 13. The full variable domain, in which reference TRBV28 and TRBJ1-5 provide the parts outside the CDR3, is DVKVTQSSRYLVKRTGEKVFLECVQDMDHENMFWYRQDPGLGLRLIYFSYDVKMKEKGDIPEGYSVSREKKERFSLILESASTNQTSMYLCASSLLWLTGGKDQPQHFGDGTRLSIL.

At least ten counts were recorded for this clonotype. The rearrangement uses TRBV7-2 and TRBJ1-2, with D unresolved. The CDR3 has 14 residues. Germline loops: CDR1 SGHTA, CDR2 FQGNSA. The ends were cut back, 5 bases at V and 0 bases at J, with 10 bases in the middle. CDR3 residues: CASSLSRSNYGYTF. The DNA of the CDR3 is TGTGCCAGCAGCCTATCCCGATCTAACTATGGCTACACCTTC.

This clonotype showed up many times. The chain couples TRBV29-1 to TRBJ1-1; 8 bases are a match to TRBD1. After removal of 6 bases from V and 3 bases from J, the junction contained 6 bases not matched to a gene. The germline V gene has CDR1 SQVTM and CDR2 ANQGSEA. The CDR3 extends over 13 amino acids. CDR3 nucleotides: TGCAGCGTATCGACAGGGGTCCACACTGAAGCTTTCTTT. Its translation is CSVSTGVHTEAFF.

This clonotype has a count of ten or more. This rearrangement joins TRBV7-8 to TRBJ2-3, with a tentative D call TRBD1 (5 bases). V lost 5 bases and J lost 1, with 10 bases in between. Looked up from germline, CDR1 is SGHVS and CDR2 is FQNEAQ. CDR3 length: 14 amino acids. CDR3 sequence: CASSLGARTDTQYF. CDR3 DNA sequence: TGTGCCAGCAGCCTAGGGGCTCGCACAGATACGCAGTATTTT.

The chain has TRBV28 and TRBJ2-1; 8 positions agree with TRBD2. Germline values: CDR1 MDHEN, CDR2 SYDVKM. The CDR3 spans 16 residues. Losses at the gene ends were 1 base for V and 4 bases for J; bases not matched to a gene: 6. The CDR3 reads CASSLLIAGGYNEQFF. For the CDR3, the DNA is TGTGCCAGCAGTTTATTAATTGCGGGAGGTTACAATGAGCAGTTCTTC.

The sample holds many counts of this clonotype. The chain links TRBV20-1 to TRBJ1-3; D is unresolved. The V gene's germline CDR1 is DFQATT and CDR2 SNEGSKA (reference sequence). The CDR3 consists of 16 residues. Between the trimmed V and J ends, which lost 0 bases and 4 bases, there was a span of 16 bases. The CDR3 region is CSARDQDPSPGNTIYF. In DNA form, the CDR3 reads TGCAGTGCTAGAGATCAGGACCCCTCGCCCGGAAACACCATATATTTT.

V usage is TRBV12-3 or TRBV12-4 and J usage is TRBJ1-2; 8 bases fit TRBD1. CDR3 length equals 13 residues. With 5 bases clipped from V and 8 bases from J, the junction kept 7 bases outside the gene matches. CDR3 nucleotide sequence: TGTGCCAGCAGTGAACGGACAGGGAGCGGCTACACCTTC. Translating gives CASSERTGSGYTF.